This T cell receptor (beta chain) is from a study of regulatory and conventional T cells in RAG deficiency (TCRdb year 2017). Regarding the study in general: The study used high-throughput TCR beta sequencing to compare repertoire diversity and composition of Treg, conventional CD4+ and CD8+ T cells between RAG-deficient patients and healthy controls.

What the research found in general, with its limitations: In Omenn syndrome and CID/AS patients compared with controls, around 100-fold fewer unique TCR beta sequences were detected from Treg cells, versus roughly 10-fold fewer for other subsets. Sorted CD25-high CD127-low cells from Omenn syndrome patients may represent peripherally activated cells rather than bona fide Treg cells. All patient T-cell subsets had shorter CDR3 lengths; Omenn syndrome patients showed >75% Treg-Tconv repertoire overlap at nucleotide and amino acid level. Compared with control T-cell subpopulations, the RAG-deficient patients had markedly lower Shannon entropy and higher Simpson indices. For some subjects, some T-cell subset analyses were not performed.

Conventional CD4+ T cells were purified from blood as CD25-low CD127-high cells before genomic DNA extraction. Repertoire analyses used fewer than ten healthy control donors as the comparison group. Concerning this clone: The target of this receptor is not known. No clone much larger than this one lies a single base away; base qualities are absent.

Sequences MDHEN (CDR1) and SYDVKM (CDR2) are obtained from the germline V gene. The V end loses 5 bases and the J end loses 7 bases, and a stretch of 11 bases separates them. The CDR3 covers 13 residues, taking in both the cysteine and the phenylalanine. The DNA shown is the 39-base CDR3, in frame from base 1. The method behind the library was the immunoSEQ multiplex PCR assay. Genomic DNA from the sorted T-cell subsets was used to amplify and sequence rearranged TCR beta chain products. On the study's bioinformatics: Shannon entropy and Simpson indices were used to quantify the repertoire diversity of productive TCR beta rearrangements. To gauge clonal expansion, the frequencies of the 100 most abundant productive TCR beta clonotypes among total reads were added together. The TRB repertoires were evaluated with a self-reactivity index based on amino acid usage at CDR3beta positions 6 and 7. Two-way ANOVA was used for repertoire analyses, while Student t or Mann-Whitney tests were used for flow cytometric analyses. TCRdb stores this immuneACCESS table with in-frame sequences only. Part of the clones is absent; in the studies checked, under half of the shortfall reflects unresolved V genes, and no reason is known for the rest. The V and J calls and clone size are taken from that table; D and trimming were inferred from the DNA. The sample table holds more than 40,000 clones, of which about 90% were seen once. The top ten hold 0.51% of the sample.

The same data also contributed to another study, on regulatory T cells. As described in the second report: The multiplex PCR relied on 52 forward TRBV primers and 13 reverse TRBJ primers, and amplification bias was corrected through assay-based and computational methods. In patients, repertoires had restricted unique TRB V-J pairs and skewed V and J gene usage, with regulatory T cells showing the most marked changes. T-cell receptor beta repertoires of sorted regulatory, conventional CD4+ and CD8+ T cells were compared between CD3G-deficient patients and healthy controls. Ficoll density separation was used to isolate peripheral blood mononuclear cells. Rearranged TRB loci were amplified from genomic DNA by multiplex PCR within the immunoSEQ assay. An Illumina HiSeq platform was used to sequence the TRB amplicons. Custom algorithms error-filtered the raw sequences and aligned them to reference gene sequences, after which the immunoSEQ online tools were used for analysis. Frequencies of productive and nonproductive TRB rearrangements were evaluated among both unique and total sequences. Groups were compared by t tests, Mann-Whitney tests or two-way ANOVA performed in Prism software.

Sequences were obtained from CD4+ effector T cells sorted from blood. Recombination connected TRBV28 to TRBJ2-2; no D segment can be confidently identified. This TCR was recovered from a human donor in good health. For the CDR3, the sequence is CASSGYVSGELFF. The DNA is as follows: TGTGCCAGCAGTGGTTATGTGAGCGGGGAGCTGTTTTTT.